The 11 T cell receptor beta chains reported below all come from one sample, sequenced in a study of post-analysis software for immune sequencing data. Study observations and caveats: Compared with controls, patients had more of about 5 TRBV segments, including TRBV5-6, TRBV5-1 and TRBV20-1.

Their antigen targets remain unknown. Every TCR beta cDNA library bore unique molecular identifiers. Using its own MiXCR run on the PCR reads, TCRdb lists one record per CDR3 protein. The sample consists of approximately 630,000 distinct CDR3 sequences, approximately 60% of them appearing once. Sequenced material: blood. These receptors were collected from a girl aged 2-10 years with multiple sclerosis.

The chain links TRBV27 to TRBJ2-1, with TRBD1 identical over 10 bases. Trimming removed 4 bases from V and 7 bases from J; junction bases left unmatched: 7. Germline V lookup: CDR1 MNHEY, CDR2 SMNVEV (reference sequence). The CDR3 loop spans 15 amino acids. The CDR3 bases are TGTGCCAGCAGTTACGTGACAGGGGGCTGGAATGAGCAGTTCTTC. Translating it yields CASSYVTGGWNEQFF.

This chain links TRBV20-1 with TRBJ2-3, with D maybe TRBD2 (6 bases). This CDR3 is built from 15 residues. Germline V CDR1 and CDR2: DFQATT, SNEGSKA (reference sequence). Trimming stripped 6 bases from V and 2 bases from J, with 18 bases between. CDR3 DNA: TGCAGTGCAACTGACCTAGCGAGCTCCACAGATACGCAGTATTTT. This gives the protein CSATDLASSTDTQYF.

J is TRBJ1-2 and V is TRBV27, with TRBD1 matching over 10 bases. The germline CDR1 and CDR2 sequences are MNHEY and SMNVEV (reference sequence). With V trimmed by 3 bases and J by 2 bases, 3 bases remained unmatched. CDR3 size: 15 residues. The CDR3 reads CASSFSTGGNYGYTF. Here the CDR3 DNA reads TGTGCCAGCAGTTTTTCGACAGGGGGCAACTATGGCTACACCTTC.

The rearrangement joins TRBV7-9 to TRBJ2-1; 10 bases fit TRBD2. There are 17 residues in the CDR3. CDR1 and CDR2 from the germline V gene are SEHNR and FQNEAQ (reference sequence). With V trimmed by 2 bases and J by 6 bases, 10 bases remained unmatched. CDR3 bases: TGTGCCAGCAGCTTAAGAGCCACTAGCGGGACAGCCAATGAGCAGTTCTTC. This codes for CASSLRATSGTANEQFF.

This clonotype was observed a few times. The chain couples TRBV7-9 to TRBJ2-1; TRBD1 agrees at 7 bases. The CDR3 covers 13 residues. The V gene end was trimmed by 6 bases and the J gene end by 12 bases; junction bases not matched to a gene: 11. The V gene's germline CDR1 is SEHNR and CDR2 FQNEAQ (reference sequence). CDR3 residues: CASSLEGAGPQFF. CDR3 DNA: TGTGCCAGCAGTCTAGAGGGGGCAGGGCCGCAGTTCTTC.

This chain links TRBV2 with TRBJ2-1; D is unresolved. The CDR3 is 18 amino acids. Germline lookup yields CDR1 SNHLY and CDR2 FYNNEI. V was shortened by 7 bases and J by 0 bases, with 22 bases between the two germline ends. In DNA, the CDR3 is TGTGCCAGCATCAGATCGCAGGAAAGATCCCGCTCCTACAATGAGCAGTTCTTC. Its translation is CASIRSQERSRSYNEQFF.

The rearrangement uses TRBV12-3 or TRBV12-4 and TRBJ1-5; D remains ambiguous. With 7 bases removed from V and 5 bases from J, the gap between germline ends came to 12 bases. CDR3 length: 13 amino acids. This CDR3 reads CASTWTDHQPQHF. CDR3 nucleotides: TGTGCCAGCACCTGGACTGATCATCAGCCCCAGCATTTT.

This chain uses TRBV5-1 with TRBJ1-2; 9 nucleotides align to TRBD1. The CDR3 covers 15 residues. The germline gives CDR1 SGHRS, CDR2 YFSETQ. V was clipped by 3 bases and J by 6 bases; unmatched bases: 9. The CDR3 DNA is TGCGCCAGCAGCTGGTCGGGACAGGGTACCCATGGCTACACCTTC. The encoded protein is CASSWSGQGTHGYTF.

The CDR3 coding sequence is TGTGCCAGCAGCTTTGGACAGGTTATGCTTGGAGATACGCAGTATTTT. It translates to CASSFGQVMLGDTQYF. The chain carries TRBV11-2 and TRBJ2-3; 7 positions agree with TRBD1. J was trimmed by 5 bases and V by 3 bases; bases with no gene match: 11. The germline V gene has CDR1 SGHAT and CDR2 FQNNGV. The CDR3 is 16 residues long.

The CDR3 spells CASSPRGGIEPPWGGYTF. CDR3 sequence (DNA): TGTGCCAGCAGTCCTAGGGGGGGGATTGAGCCCCCCTGGGGTGGCTACACCTTC. This chain joins TRBV7-2 and TRBJ1-2; D perhaps matches TRBD1 (6 bases). The CDR3 is made up of 18 amino acids. Germline V gene lookup returns CDR1 SGHTA and CDR2 FQGNSA. The V and J ends lost 6 bases and 7 bases respectively, with 30 bases between them.

The table lists this clonotype with a few counts. This chain joins TRBV7-9 and TRBJ2-5, with 10 bases matching TRBD2. Per the germline V gene, CDR1 is SEHNR and CDR2 is FQNEAQ (reference sequence). J lost 2 bases, V lost 4 bases, and 1 base had no gene match. This CDR3 has 14 residues. The CDR3 nucleotides are TGTGCCAGCAGCTCAGCGGGAGGGCAAGAGACCCAGTACTTC. Its protein is CASSSAGGQETQYF.